The sequence of this T cell receptor (beta chain) was determined in a study of CXCR3-negative and CXCR3-positive naive CD8 T cells (dated by TCRdb to the late 2010s). Regarding the study in general: About 135 million TRB reads were obtained in total, roughly 1.5 +/- 0.3 million reads per library. TRBV-TRBJ cluster analysis included naive subsets from five or six donors and memory cells from 3 donors. The diversity and physicochemical repertoire analyses included about a dozen donors pooled from two independent experiments.

The CDR3 covers 15 residues, taking in both the cysteine and the phenylalanine. No DNA sequence was recorded. CDR1 SGHNT and CDR2 YENEEA are derived from the germline V gene. Turning to this clonotype: What antigen it recognizes has not been identified.

TCRdb shows the sequencer as NextSeq 550. The Human TCR Profiling Kit (MiLaboratory) was used to prepare UMI-labeled 5' RACE TRB cDNA libraries. The full amount of extracted RNA was used for cDNA synthesis, and the full amount of resulting cDNA was used for PCR amplification. The libraries were made side by side, with each library going through the same number of PCR cycles. The authors' analysis ran thus. With a minimum of two reads required per UMI, MIGEC and MiXCR pulled out about 52,000 +/- 9,100 unique UMI-labeled TRB cDNA molecules from each library. On average, each library contained about 40,000 +/- 10,000 functional in-frame TRB CDR3 nucleotide clonotypes without stop codons. Diversity metrics, including normalized Shannon-Wiener and Chao1, were computed in VDJtools after downsampling to 5000 UMI-labeled TRB molecules per sample. VDJtools was used to calculate clonotype-size-weighted physicochemical properties of the central five CDR3 residues, namely interaction energy, strength, volume and Kidera factor 4. After reprocessing by TCRdb, each CDR3 protein sequence is one entry, and no DNA is given. The V and J calls reflect TCRdb's pipeline rather than the authors' work. This sample's records show about 150,000 distinct CDR3 sequences. The ten most abundant clones make up about 0.48% of the sample.

Each CD8+ T cell subset was flow-sorted in triplicate, and 250,000 to 300,000 cells per subset were placed directly into RLT lysis buffer. To keep memory contaminants out, a stringent definition of naive CD8+ T cells was applied: CD45RO-CCR7+CD27+CD95-. Peripheral blood mononuclear cells were isolated from buffy coats by standard density gradient centrifugation. A FACSAria III was used to flow-sort naive CXCR3-negative and CXCR3-positive CD8+ T cells. Total RNA was extracted from sorted cells using an RNeasy Mini Kit. What the work shows at the level of the full study, not this receptor alone: TRBV-TRBJ usage was similar between naive CXCR3-negative and CXCR3-positive cells from the same donor, while memory cells showed distinct patterns. CXCR3 expression partially decreased after cryopreservation, so most assays used freshly isolated PBMCs. Repertoire diversity was comparably high in both naive subsets but much lower in memory CD8+ T cells. Compared with CXCR3-negative naive cells, CXCR3-positive naive cells had TRB CDR3s with higher hydrophobicity (lower Kidera factor 4), lower energy, and higher strength and volume indices. Because surface CD5, which is linked to self-reactivity in mice, was comparable between the naive subsets, TCR interaction strength was also inferred from the physicochemical properties of TRB CDR3s.

Sequenced input: naive CXCR3+ CD8+ T cells from blood. The intended sense of this specimen's cell subset or site label: CD45RO-CCR7+CD27+CD95- naive CD8+ T cells expressing CXCR3 (TNR3+). The chain employs TRBV11-3 and TRBJ2-3; TCRdb's D call, TRBD1, is unchecked because there is no DNA. This sequence was found in a human donor in good health. Some clones in this sample may be carry-over from other donors' samples. The CDR3 region reads CASSFRTSSTDTQYF. Outside the CDR3, residues come from the reference TRBV11-3 and TRBJ2-3 proteins, so the full variable domain is: EAGVVQSPRYKIIEKKQPVAFWCNPISGHNTLYWYLQNLGQGPELLIRYENEEAVDDSQLPKDRFSAERLKGVDSTLKIQPAELGDSAVYLCASSFRTSSTDTQYFGPGTRLTVL.